The T cell receptor (beta chain) described here comes from a study of blood T cell repertoires in COVID-19 (dated by TCRdb to 2020 to 2022). Background on the whole study: The collaborator samples originated in the United States, Italy and Spain and spanned the acute and convalescent phases of COVID-19. The material from the prospective study consisted of cDNA or gDNA derived from T cells, B-cell-depleted T cells, or PBMCs. The dataset comprised deeply sampled blood TCRbeta repertoires from subjects exposed to, actively infected with, or recovered from COVID-19. The repertoires were released in a freely available public database meant as a resource for research on the immune response to SARS-CoV-2. The samples were drawn from the first 160 participants of the ongoing ImmuneRACE study and from 950 to 1,500 subjects provided by 6 global collaborators. Nearly every sample came with metadata listing a de-identified subject ID, COVID-19 status, age in years and sex. Where available, HLA class I and class II types were obtained from metadata supplied by the sample provider rather than from assay-based typing.

Collaborating institutions collected whole blood in K2EDTA tubes following their own protocols. For TCRbeta analysis, collaborator samples were shipped as frozen whole blood, as isolated PBMCs, or as DNA extracted from either sample type. Study-wide conclusions, independent of this receptor: How much clinical and demographic metadata was included differed by source and by participant, and the metadata was provided uncurated.

About this clone: Its antigen remains unidentified. No much larger clone is present one base from it, and per-base qualities are unavailable.

From the cysteine through the phenylalanine, the CDR3 covers 15 amino acids. Only the CDR3 DNA stays, 45 bases, in frame from base 1. For this chain, trimming is 2 bases at the V end and 10 bases at the J end, and the number of junction bases without a gene match is 9. Taken from the germline V gene (reference sequence), the CDR1 and CDR2 loops are LGHDT and YNNKEL. TCRbeta CDR3 regions were amplified from genomic DNA by means of the immunoSEQ Assay, a bias-controlled multiplex PCR. In the original analysis: The number of nucleated cells in each sample was estimated by amplification of reference gene primers within the assay. To quantify the absolute abundance of each unique TCRbeta CDR3 rearrangement, sequence reads were collapsed and filtered. Productive Simpson clonality was computed per sample as the square root of Simpson's diversity index over productive rearrangements. Drawn from immuneACCESS, this table holds only the in-frame rearrangements with V and J called that TCRdb kept. Clones are partly lost; checked studies trace under half to an unresolved V gene and leave the rest unexplained. The V and J calls and clone size are taken from that table; D and trimming were inferred from the DNA. The sample records approximately 220,000 clones, 70% to 90% of which are singletons. In total, the top ten clones hold roughly 2.2% of the sample.

The sequence is built from TRBV3-1 (or the pseudogene TRBV3-2) and TRBJ2-1, with 9 bases in between that match TRBD2. This sequence originates from a woman in her forties or fifties with acute or convalescent COVID-19. The sequenced sample was peripheral blood. The DNA sequence is given as TGTGCCAGCAGCCAATACGTAGCGGGAGCCGGGGAGCAGTTCTTC. This gives the protein CASSQYVAGAGEQFF.